Listed below are T cell receptor beta chains from one sample, sequenced in a study of neurological immune-mediated disorders. MiXCR, run by TCRdb on the 5' RACE reads, gives a single entry per CDR3 protein. The table shows approximately 66,000 distinct CDR3 sequences, with 3.4% occurring only once. The specimen was PBMCs. The receptors derive from a man in his forties with multiple sclerosis. Both conserved end residues are part of each CDR3. The order of the fields is CDR3 protein, CDR3 DNA, V gene, D gene, J gene, clone size. A D gene is named only where the DNA matches it firmly. Clone sizes are given selectively: once, few, many, or a class where the clone is expanded.

CDR3aa: CASSSQKNTEAFF
CDR3nt: TGTGCCAGCAGTTCCCAGAAGAACACTGAAGCTTTCTTT
v_gene: TRBV6-6
d_gene: .
j_gene: TRBJ1-1
abundance: many

CDR3aa: CASSPSGQVSEGQYF
CDR3nt: TGTGCCAGCAGCCCCAGCGGGCAGGTCTCAGAAGGCCAGTACTTC
v_gene: TRBV12-3/TRBV12-4
d_gene: .
j_gene: TRBJ2-5
abundance: many

CDR3aa: CASSQDFHPLKDSPLHF
CDR3nt: TGCGCCAGCAGCCAAGACTTTCACCCTCTGAAGGATTCACCCCTCCACTTT
v_gene: TRBV4-1
d_gene: .
j_gene: TRBJ1-6
abundance: many

CDR3aa: CASSLLGAVNTGELFF
CDR3nt: TGTGCCAGCAGTTTATTGGGGGCAGTGAACACCGGGGAGCTGTTTTTT
v_gene: TRBV12-3/TRBV12-4
d_gene: .
j_gene: TRBJ2-2
abundance: medium-sized

CDR3aa: CASRDSSSSLHF
CDR3nt: TGTGCCAGCAGGGACAGTAGTTCATCCCTCCACTTT
v_gene: TRBV6-6
d_gene: .
j_gene: TRBJ1-6
abundance: many

CDR3aa: CASSYRDRGGYGYTF
CDR3nt: TGTGCCAGCAGTTACCGGGACAGGGGTGGCTATGGCTACACCTTC
v_gene: TRBV6-5
d_gene: TRBD1
j_gene: TRBJ1-2
abundance: many

CDR3aa: CSAGTGPGYGYTF
CDR3nt: TGCAGTGCTGGGACAGGACCCGGGTACGGCTACACCTTC
v_gene: TRBV20-1
d_gene: TRBD1
j_gene: TRBJ1-2
abundance: many

CDR3aa: CASSLTRVRTEAFF
CDR3nt: TGTGCCAGCAGCTTAACGCGGGTGCGCACTGAAGCTTTCTTT
v_gene: TRBV7-8
d_gene: .
j_gene: TRBJ1-1
abundance: many

CDR3aa: CASQRDLAKNIQYF
CDR3nt: TGCGCCAGCCAGCGGGACCTAGCCAAAAACATTCAGTACTTC
v_gene: TRBV5-1
d_gene: TRBD2
j_gene: TRBJ2-4
abundance: many

CDR3aa: CATAGQGVKGVLNNEQFF
CDR3nt: TGTGCCACCGCGGGACAGGGAGTTAAGGGGGTTCTGAACAATGAGCAGTTCTTC
v_gene: TRBV6-1
d_gene: TRBD1
j_gene: TRBJ2-1
abundance: .

CDR3aa: CASSPRLQETQYF
CDR3nt: TGTGCCAGCAGCCCGAGACTACAAGAGACCCAGTACTTC
v_gene: TRBV3-1
d_gene: .
j_gene: TRBJ2-5
abundance: .

CDR3aa: CAISGGYNEQFF
CDR3nt: TGTGCCATCAGTGGAGGATACAATGAGCAGTTCTTC
v_gene: TRBV10-3
d_gene: .
j_gene: TRBJ2-1
abundance: many

CDR3aa: CASSLGDRENTEAFF
CDR3nt: TGCGCCAGCAGCTTGGGAGACAGAGAGAACACTGAAGCTTTCTTT
v_gene: TRBV5-1
d_gene: .
j_gene: TRBJ1-1
abundance: many

CDR3aa: CSATTRPGRAFF
CDR3nt: TGCAGTGCTACCACCAGGCCAGGGAGAGCTTTCTTT
v_gene: TRBV20-1
d_gene: .
j_gene: TRBJ1-1
abundance: many

CDR3aa: CASRRLAVYNEQFF
CDR3nt: TGTGCCAGCAGGAGACTAGCGGTGTACAATGAGCAGTTCTTC
v_gene: TRBV6-1
d_gene: TRBD2
j_gene: TRBJ2-1
abundance: many

CDR3aa: CASSLEAISGANVLTF
CDR3nt: TGCGCCAGCAGCTTGGAAGCGATCTCTGGGGCCAACGTCCTGACTTTC
v_gene: TRBV5-1
d_gene: .
j_gene: TRBJ2-6
abundance: many

CDR3aa: CSVGMATYGYTF
CDR3nt: TGCAGCGTTGGTATGGCGACCTATGGCTACACCTTC
v_gene: TRBV29-1
d_gene: .
j_gene: TRBJ1-2
abundance: many

CDR3aa: CASSFSNRVGTEAFF
CDR3nt: TGTGCCAGTTCCTTTTCTAACAGGGTCGGGACTGAAGCTTTCTTT
v_gene: TRBV19
d_gene: .
j_gene: TRBJ1-1
abundance: .

CDR3aa: CASSPLGSTDTQYF
CDR3nt: TGTGCCAGCAGCCCGTTGGGCAGCACAGATACGCAGTATTTT
v_gene: TRBV7-3
d_gene: .
j_gene: TRBJ2-3
abundance: many

CDR3aa: CSARDIYGYTF
CDR3nt: TGCAGTGCTAGAGACATCTATGGCTACACCTTC
v_gene: TRBV20-1
d_gene: .
j_gene: TRBJ1-2
abundance: medium-sized

CDR3aa: CASSDTGGWTGELFF
CDR3nt: TGTGCCAGCAGTGACACAGGGGGCTGGACCGGGGAGCTGTTTTTT
v_gene: TRBV12-3/TRBV12-4
d_gene: TRBD1
j_gene: TRBJ2-2
abundance: many

CDR3aa: CASSRSGTNTGELFF
CDR3nt: TGCGCCAGCAGCAGGTCCGGGACTAACACCGGGGAGCTGTTTTTT
v_gene: TRBV5-1
d_gene: .
j_gene: TRBJ2-2
abundance: many